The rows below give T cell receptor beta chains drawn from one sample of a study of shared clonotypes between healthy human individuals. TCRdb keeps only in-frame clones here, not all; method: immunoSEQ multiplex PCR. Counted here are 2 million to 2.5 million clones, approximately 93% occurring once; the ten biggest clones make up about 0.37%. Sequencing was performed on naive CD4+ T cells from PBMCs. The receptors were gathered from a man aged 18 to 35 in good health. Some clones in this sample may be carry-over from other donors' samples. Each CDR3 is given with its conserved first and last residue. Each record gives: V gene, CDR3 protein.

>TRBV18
CASSADRENIQYF
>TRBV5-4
CASRHSDGYTEAFF
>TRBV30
CAWSPQFGEQYF
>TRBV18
CASSPGLTGTNTEAFF
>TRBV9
CASSVAPTSRGPQYF
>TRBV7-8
CASSFRDTGELFF
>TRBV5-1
CASSKGQVTIMNTEAFF
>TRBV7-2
CASSPQSGRSNNEQFF
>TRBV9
CASTLGTSTDTQYF
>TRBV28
CASSPYRDRGQGGF
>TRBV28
CASSPLGGGYGYTF
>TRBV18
CASSRDRETQYF
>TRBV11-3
CASSRQANSPLHF